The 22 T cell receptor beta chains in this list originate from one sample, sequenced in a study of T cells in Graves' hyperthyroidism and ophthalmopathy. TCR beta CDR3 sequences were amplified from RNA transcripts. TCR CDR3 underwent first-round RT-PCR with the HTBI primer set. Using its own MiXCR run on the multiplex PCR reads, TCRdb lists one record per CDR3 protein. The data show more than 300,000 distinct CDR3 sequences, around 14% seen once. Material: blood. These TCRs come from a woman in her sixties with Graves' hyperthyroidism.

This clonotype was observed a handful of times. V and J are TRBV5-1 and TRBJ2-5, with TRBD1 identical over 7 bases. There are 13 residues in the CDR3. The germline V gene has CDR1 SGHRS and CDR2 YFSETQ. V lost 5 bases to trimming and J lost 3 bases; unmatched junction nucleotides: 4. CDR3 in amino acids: CASRTGTEETQYF. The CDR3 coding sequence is TGCGCCAGCAGAACCGGGACAGAAGAGACCCAGTACTTC.

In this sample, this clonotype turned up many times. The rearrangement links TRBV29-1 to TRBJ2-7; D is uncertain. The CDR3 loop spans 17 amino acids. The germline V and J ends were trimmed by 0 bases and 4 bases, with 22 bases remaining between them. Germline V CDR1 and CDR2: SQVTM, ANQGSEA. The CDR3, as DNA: TGCAGCGTTGAAGAAGTGGCGAAGGGCCGATCATCTTACGAGCAGTACTTC. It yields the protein CSVEEVAKGRSSYEQYF.

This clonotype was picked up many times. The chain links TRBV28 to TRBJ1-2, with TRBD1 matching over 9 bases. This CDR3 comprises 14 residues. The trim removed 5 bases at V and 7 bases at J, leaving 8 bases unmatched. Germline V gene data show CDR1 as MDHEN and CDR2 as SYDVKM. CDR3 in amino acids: CASSPGDRDVGYTF. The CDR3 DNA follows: TGTGCCAGCAGTCCCGGGGACAGGGATGTTGGCTACACCTTC.

This chain's CDR3 is CASRELSLRTGELFF. In nucleotides, the CDR3 is TGTGCCAGTAGAGAACTTAGCTTGAGGACCGGGGAGCTGTTTTTT. The chain uses TRBV19 and TRBJ2-2; D gene uncertain. The length of the CDR3 is 15 residues. Per germline, CDR1 LNHDA and CDR2 SQIVND (reference sequence). Trimming removed 6 bases at V and 5 bases at J, with 16 bases between.

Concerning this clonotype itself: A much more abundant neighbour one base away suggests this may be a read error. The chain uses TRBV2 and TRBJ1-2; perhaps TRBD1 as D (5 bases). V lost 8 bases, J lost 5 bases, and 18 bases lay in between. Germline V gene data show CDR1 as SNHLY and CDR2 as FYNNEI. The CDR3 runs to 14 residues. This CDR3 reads CASGSPRGFYGYTF. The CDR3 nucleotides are TGTGCCAGCGGATCCCCACGGGGGTTTTATGGCTACACCTTC.

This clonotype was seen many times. CDR3 residues: CASSLSALAGANVLTF. The CDR3 DNA sequence: TGTGCCAGCAGTTTGAGTGCGCTGGCTGGGGCCAACGTCCTGACTTTC. The chain joins TRBV27 to TRBJ2-6; D unclear. V was trimmed by 3 bases and J by 2 bases, leaving 11 bases between them. The CDR3 spans 16 residues. Per the germline V gene, CDR1 is MNHEY and CDR2 is SMNVEV (reference sequence).

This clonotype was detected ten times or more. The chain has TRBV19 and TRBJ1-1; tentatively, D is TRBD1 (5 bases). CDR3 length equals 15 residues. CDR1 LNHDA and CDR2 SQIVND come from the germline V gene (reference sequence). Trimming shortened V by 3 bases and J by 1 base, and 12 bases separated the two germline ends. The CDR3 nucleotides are TGTGCCAGTAGTATCTTAGGACAAGGGAACACTGAAGCTTTCTTT. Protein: CASSILGQGNTEAFF.

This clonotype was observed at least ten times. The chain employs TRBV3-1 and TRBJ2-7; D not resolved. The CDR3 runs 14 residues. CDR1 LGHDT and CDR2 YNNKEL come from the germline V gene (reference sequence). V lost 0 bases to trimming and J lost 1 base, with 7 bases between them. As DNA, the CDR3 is TGTGCCAGCAGCCAAGATCCTAGTTCCTACGAGCAGTACTTC. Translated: CASSQDPSSYEQYF.

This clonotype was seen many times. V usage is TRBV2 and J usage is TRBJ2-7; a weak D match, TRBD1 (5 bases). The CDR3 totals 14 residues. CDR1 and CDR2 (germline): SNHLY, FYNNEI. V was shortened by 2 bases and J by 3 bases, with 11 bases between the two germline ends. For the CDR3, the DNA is TGTGCCAGCAGTGAAAGGGGCCGGGTCTACGAGCAGTACTTC. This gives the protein CASSERGRVYEQYF.

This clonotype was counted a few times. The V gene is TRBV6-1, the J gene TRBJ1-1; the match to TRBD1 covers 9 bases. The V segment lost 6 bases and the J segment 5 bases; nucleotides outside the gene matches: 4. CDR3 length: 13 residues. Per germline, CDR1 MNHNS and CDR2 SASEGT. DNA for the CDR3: TGTGCCAGCAGAGGACAGGGGTGGACTGAAGCTTTCTTT. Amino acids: CASRGQGWTEAFF.

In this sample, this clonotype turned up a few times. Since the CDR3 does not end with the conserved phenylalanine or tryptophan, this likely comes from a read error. As DNA, the CDR3 is TGCAGTGCTAGCGGGGCGGTCTACGAGCAGTACCTC. As protein: CSASGAVYEQYL. This rearrangement joins TRBV20-1 to TRBJ2-7; D is perhaps TRBD1 or TRBD2 (5 bases each). The CDR3 sequence is 12 residues long. The germline gives CDR1 DFQATT, CDR2 SNEGSKA (reference sequence). The V and J ends lost 3 bases and 3 bases respectively, with 9 bases between them.

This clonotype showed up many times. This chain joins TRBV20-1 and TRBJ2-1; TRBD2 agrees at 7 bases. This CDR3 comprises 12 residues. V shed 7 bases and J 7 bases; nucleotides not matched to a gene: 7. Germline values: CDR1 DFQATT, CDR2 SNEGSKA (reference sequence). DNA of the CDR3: TGCAGTGGGAGGGAGGGCCGAAATGAGCAGTTCTTC. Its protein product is CSGREGRNEQFF.

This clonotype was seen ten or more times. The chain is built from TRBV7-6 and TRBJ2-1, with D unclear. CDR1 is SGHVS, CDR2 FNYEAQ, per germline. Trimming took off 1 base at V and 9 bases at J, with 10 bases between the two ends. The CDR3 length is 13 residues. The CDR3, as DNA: TGTGCCAGCAGCTTAGGAGGAGTGGCTGAGCAGTTCTTC. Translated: CASSLGGVAEQFF.

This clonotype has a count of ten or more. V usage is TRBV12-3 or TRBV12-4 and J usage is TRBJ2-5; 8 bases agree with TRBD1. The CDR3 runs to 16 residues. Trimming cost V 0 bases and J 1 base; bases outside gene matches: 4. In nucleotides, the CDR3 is TGTGCCAGCAGTTTAGCGGAGACAGGGGTCCAAGAGACCCAGTACTTC. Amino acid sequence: CASSLAETGVQETQYF.

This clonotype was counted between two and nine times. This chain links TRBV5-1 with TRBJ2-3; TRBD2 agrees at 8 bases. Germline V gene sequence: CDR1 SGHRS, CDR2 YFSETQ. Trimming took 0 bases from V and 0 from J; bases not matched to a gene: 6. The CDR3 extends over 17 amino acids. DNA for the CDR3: TGCGCCAGCAGCTTGGTAATGGGACTAGAAAGCACAGATACGCAGTATTTT. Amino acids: CASSLVMGLESTDTQYF.

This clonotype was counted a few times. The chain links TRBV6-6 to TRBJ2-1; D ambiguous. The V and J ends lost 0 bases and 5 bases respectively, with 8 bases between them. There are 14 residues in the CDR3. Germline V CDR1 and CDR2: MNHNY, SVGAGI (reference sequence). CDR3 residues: CASSYSNPHNEQFF. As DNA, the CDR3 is TGTGCCAGCAGTTACTCGAACCCCCACAATGAGCAGTTCTTC.

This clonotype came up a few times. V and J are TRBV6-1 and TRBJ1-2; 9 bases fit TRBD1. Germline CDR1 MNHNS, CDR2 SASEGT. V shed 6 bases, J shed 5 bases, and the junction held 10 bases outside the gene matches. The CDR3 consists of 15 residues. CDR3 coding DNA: TGTGCCAGCAGATTTTCCAGGACAGGGGATTATGGCTACACCTTC. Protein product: CASRFSRTGDYGYTF.

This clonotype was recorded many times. The CDR3 is CASSGGGRYEQYF. Written as DNA, the CDR3 is TGCGCCAGCAGCGGGGGCGGCCGCTACGAGCAGTACTTC. The rearrangement joins TRBV5-1 to TRBJ2-7; the D gene is possibly TRBD1 (6 bases). Trimming removed 4 bases from V and 3 bases from J, with 11 bases in between. Germline values: CDR1 SGHRS, CDR2 YFSETQ. The CDR3 sequence is 13 residues long.

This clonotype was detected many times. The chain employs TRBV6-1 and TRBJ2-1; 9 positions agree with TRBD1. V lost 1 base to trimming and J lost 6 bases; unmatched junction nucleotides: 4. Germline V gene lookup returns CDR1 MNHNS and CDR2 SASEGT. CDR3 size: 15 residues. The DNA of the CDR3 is TGTGCCAGCAGTGAAGTAGGGACAGGGCTCAATGAGCAGTTCTTC. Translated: CASSEVGTGLNEQFF.

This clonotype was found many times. The CDR3 spells CASSIPSGDTQYF. The CDR3, as DNA: TGTGCCAGCAGCATTCCTTCGGGAGATACGCAGTATTTT. The V gene is TRBV5-6, the J gene TRBJ2-3, with D unresolved. This CDR3 spans 13 amino acids. From germline, CDR1 is SGHDT and CDR2 YYEEEE. V was trimmed by 4 bases and J by 5 bases, leaving 11 bases between them.

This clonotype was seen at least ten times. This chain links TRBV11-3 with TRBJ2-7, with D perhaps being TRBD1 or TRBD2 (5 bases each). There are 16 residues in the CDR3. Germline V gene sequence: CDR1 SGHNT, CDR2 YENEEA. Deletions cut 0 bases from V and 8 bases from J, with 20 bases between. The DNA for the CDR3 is TGTGCCAGCAGCTTAGATCAGGGACCGCTAAGGCAACAGCAGTACTTC. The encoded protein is CASSLDQGPLRQQQYF.

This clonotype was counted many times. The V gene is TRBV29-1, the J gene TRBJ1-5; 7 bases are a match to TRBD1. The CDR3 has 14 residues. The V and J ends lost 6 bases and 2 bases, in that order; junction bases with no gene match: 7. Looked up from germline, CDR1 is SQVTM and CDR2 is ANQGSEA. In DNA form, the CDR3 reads TGCAGCGTAACGACAGGGAGTCGCAATCAGCCCCAGCATTTT. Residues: CSVTTGSRNQPQHF. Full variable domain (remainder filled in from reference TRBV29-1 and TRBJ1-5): SAVISQKPSRDICQRGTSLTIQCQVDSQVTMMFWYRQQPGQSLTLIATANQGSEATYESGFVIDKFPISRPNLTFSTLTVSNMSPEDSSIYLCSVTTGSRNQPQHFGDGTRLSIL.